This is a list of T cell receptor beta chains from one sample in a study of cytomegalovirus exposure and HLA in healthy donors. Measured with immunoSEQ multiplex PCR; TCRdb has only the in-frame clones, and not every one. The sample has about 60,000 clones; approximately 70% are singletons. The sequenced material came from PBMCs. The receptors were gathered from a woman aged 60-70 years in good health and CMV-seropositive. Each CDR3 is given with its conserved first and last residue. The D gene is left open where the match is weak.

D gene: .
J gene: TRBJ2-1
V gene: TRBV6-5
CDR3 protein: CASSYERGSNEQFF

D gene: TRBD1
J gene: TRBJ1-1
V gene: TRBV6-5
CDR3 protein: CASRTGDRGNTEAFF

D gene: TRBD1
J gene: TRBJ1-1
V gene: TRBV7-2
CDR3 protein: CASSLVQGATVRLTEAFF

D gene: .
J gene: TRBJ1-3
V gene: TRBV7-2
CDR3 protein: CASSPQQGRTGNTIYF

D gene: .
J gene: TRBJ1-1
V gene: TRBV4-3
CDR3 protein: CASSQEGISGGEAFF

D gene: TRBD1
J gene: TRBJ1-3
V gene: TRBV6-1
CDR3 protein: CASIPQGKGRDTIYF

D gene: TRBD1
J gene: TRBJ1-2
V gene: TRBV5-1
CDR3 protein: CASSLVTGGRYTF

D gene: TRBD2
J gene: TRBJ2-3
V gene: TRBV10-2
CDR3 protein: CASSESELAGAPTDTQYF

D gene: .
J gene: TRBJ1-1
V gene: TRBV19
CDR3 protein: CASRIGRGPGGLNTEAFF

D gene: TRBD1
J gene: TRBJ1-2
V gene: TRBV4-3
CDR3 protein: CASSQRTGFGGYTF

D gene: TRBD1
J gene: TRBJ1-1
V gene: TRBV6-5
CDR3 protein: CASSPGQGALSEAFF

D gene: TRBD1
J gene: TRBJ2-6
V gene: TRBV7-9
CDR3 protein: CASSSPTGSSSGANVLTF

D gene: .
J gene: TRBJ2-3
V gene: TRBV7-3
CDR3 protein: CASSLGSGRSTDTQYF

D gene: TRBD1
J gene: TRBJ1-1
V gene: TRBV5-1
CDR3 protein: CASDRGQGDTEAFF

D gene: TRBD1
J gene: TRBJ1-4
V gene: TRBV9
CDR3 protein: CASSAHGQEEKLFF

D gene: .
J gene: TRBJ2-7
V gene: TRBV9
CDR3 protein: CASSPRTLGSYEQYF

D gene: TRBD1
J gene: TRBJ2-5
V gene: TRBV4-3
CDR3 protein: CASSQDRGQGTQYF

D gene: .
J gene: TRBJ1-2
V gene: TRBV4-1
CDR3 protein: CASSQVMAGNGYTF

D gene: TRBD2
J gene: TRBJ2-7
V gene: TRBV18
CDR3 protein: CASSPISGGPNEQYF

D gene: TRBD1
J gene: TRBJ1-2
V gene: TRBV6-6
CDR3 protein: CASSDRGVLSYTF

D gene: .
J gene: TRBJ1-5
V gene: TRBV7-2
CDR3 protein: CASSPGTRENQPQHF

D gene: .
J gene: TRBJ1-5
V gene: TRBV27
CDR3 protein: CASSLKWGGNQPQHF

D gene: .
J gene: TRBJ2-3
V gene: TRBV4-1
CDR3 protein: CASSQEAGSGTDTQYF

D gene: .
J gene: TRBJ1-6
V gene: TRBV19
CDR3 protein: CASSISGDRRTSNSPLHF

D gene: .
J gene: TRBJ1-2
V gene: TRBV27
CDR3 protein: CASSSLRGTFSNYGYTF

D gene: TRBD1
J gene: TRBJ1-1
V gene: TRBV10-2
CDR3 protein: CASSEPGQGANEAFF

D gene: TRBD2
J gene: TRBJ2-3
V gene: TRBV11-3
CDR3 protein: CASSLRLAGSTDTQYF

D gene: .
J gene: TRBJ1-1
V gene: TRBV19
CDR3 protein: CASSWTPNTEAFF

D gene: .
J gene: TRBJ2-1
V gene: TRBV19
CDR3 protein: CASSPRQGDNEQFF

D gene: .
J gene: TRBJ2-2
V gene: TRBV9
CDR3 protein: CASSLQINTGELFF

D gene: .
J gene: TRBJ1-3
V gene: TRBV9
CDR3 protein: CASSAMRGGNTIYF

D gene: TRBD1
J gene: TRBJ2-3
V gene: TRBV27
CDR3 protein: CASSFRDSIYTDTQYF

D gene: .
J gene: TRBJ1-3
V gene: TRBV7-9
CDR3 protein: CASSLRGVSGNTIYF

D gene: TRBD1
J gene: TRBJ1-2
V gene: TRBV9
CDR3 protein: CASTLDRGDYGYTF

D gene: TRBD1
J gene: TRBJ1-5
V gene: TRBV6-5
CDR3 protein: CASSETGAGQPQHF

D gene: TRBD1
J gene: TRBJ1-2
V gene: TRBV7-9
CDR3 protein: CSSSLGQAGLGEGYTF

D gene: TRBD2
J gene: TRBJ2-7
V gene: TRBV7-2
CDR3 protein: CASSLIIGTSNAEQYF

D gene: .
J gene: TRBJ2-3
V gene: TRBV9
CDR3 protein: CASSVGGGDTQYF

D gene: TRBD1
J gene: TRBJ2-1
V gene: TRBV6-1
CDR3 protein: CASSGDRTLRWGANEQFF

D gene: .
J gene: TRBJ1-4
V gene: TRBV19
CDR3 protein: CASSIMAGSYEKLFF

D gene: .
J gene: TRBJ2-7
V gene: TRBV29-1
CDR3 protein: CSVAISSREQYF

D gene: TRBD1
J gene: TRBJ1-6
V gene: TRBV6-6
CDR3 protein: CASSYSSGGPLHF

D gene: TRBD1
J gene: TRBJ2-7
V gene: TRBV19
CDR3 protein: CASRHGTGLYEQYF

D gene: TRBD2
J gene: .
V gene: TRBV10-3
CDR3 protein: CAISPSVIAGVIYEQYF

D gene: TRBD1
J gene: TRBJ1-5
V gene: TRBV27
CDR3 protein: CASSRQGGWSQPQHF

D gene: TRBD1
J gene: TRBJ2-5
V gene: TRBV5-1
CDR3 protein: CASSHPTGGETQYF

D gene: .
J gene: TRBJ2-3
V gene: TRBV7-3
CDR3 protein: CASSSLAGTDTQYF

D gene: .
J gene: TRBJ1-5
V gene: TRBV5-4
CDR3 protein: CASSSVFGDNQPQHF

D gene: .
J gene: TRBJ2-1
V gene: TRBV2
CDR3 protein: CASSELGGTYNEQFF

D gene: TRBD2
J gene: TRBJ2-7
V gene: TRBV7-2
CDR3 protein: CASSLQPAGGRRFF

D gene: TRBD1
J gene: TRBJ2-5
V gene: TRBV10-3
CDR3 protein: CAISAEDRGQETQYF

D gene: TRBD2
J gene: TRBJ2-5
V gene: TRBV7-3
CDR3 protein: CASSLRAGGLGSQETQYF

D gene: TRBD1
J gene: TRBJ1-4
V gene: TRBV19
CDR3 protein: CASSIGTVPILFF

D gene: .
J gene: TRBJ1-6
V gene: TRBV27
CDR3 protein: CASSLDRINSPLHF

D gene: .
J gene: TRBJ1-4
V gene: TRBV4-2
CDR3 protein: CASSQEWGLAEGTNEKLFF

D gene: TRBD2
J gene: TRBJ2-3
V gene: TRBV2
CDR3 protein: CASGIAGGTDTQYF

D gene: TRBD1
J gene: TRBJ2-5
V gene: TRBV7-2
CDR3 protein: CASSLGQPGTTGGKETQYF

D gene: .
J gene: TRBJ1-2
V gene: TRBV15
CDR3 protein: CATSRDIVSLPSWGYF